The clone carrying this T cell receptor beta chain was seen a single time. This specimen belongs to a study of blood T cell repertoires in COVID-19. Study-level background: Acute and convalescent COVID-19 samples came from the United States, Italy and Spain. T cells, B-cell-depleted T cells, or PBMCs provided the cDNA or gDNA that served as material.

The authors' processing: Scientists estimated how many nucleated cells there were by amplifying reference gene primers. Produced via immunoSEQ multiplex PCR; TCRdb's table is partial and in-frame only. V and J calls and clone size are given by that table; D and trimming were obtained from the DNA. The sample shows approximately 94,000 clones, more than 65% of them seen only once. Trimming shortened V by 6 bases and J by 15 bases, and 14 bases separated the two germline ends. The CDR3 sequence is 11 residues long. Germline CDR1 is KGHDR and CDR2 is SFDVKD. This chain joins TRBV24-1 and TRBJ2-1; D unclear. The sample was peripheral blood. This TCR was sampled from a man aged 55 to 69 with acute or convalescent COVID-19. The CDR3 nucleotides are TGTGCCACCAGTCAAGGAGAACTACGGTTCTTC. It encodes CATSQGELRFF.